A selection of T cell receptor beta chains follows, all from one sample in a study of cytomegalovirus exposure and HLA in healthy donors. Measured with immunoSEQ multiplex PCR; TCRdb has only the in-frame clones, and not every one. The repertoire consists of 140,000 to 150,000 clones, with 75% to 80% occurring once and the leading ten covering about 3%. Input material: PBMCs. These receptors all come from a man between 40 and 49 years old in good health and CMV-seropositive. Each CDR3 is given without its conserved first and last residue. The D gene is left open where the match is weak.

D gene | V gene | CDR3 protein
- | TRBV7-2 | ASSLAAEYEQY
TRBD1 | TRBV5-8 | ASCSRTGPANYGYT
TRBD1 | TRBV7-3 | ASSSQGVNGELF
- | TRBV9 | ASSPPGTGNTIY
- | TRBV29-1 | SVEVTGTRLAEAF
TRBD2 | TRBV9 | ASSARASGSAGELF
- | TRBV6-5 | ASSMGGANYGYT
TRBD1 | TRBV6-6 | ASRMDRGGSPLH
TRBD2 | TRBV7-2 | ASSLGTTPGAVHEQF
- | TRBV6-1 | ASSDGGTSWTYEQY
TRBD1 | TRBV7-8 | ASSPGGFTDTQY